The 16 T cell receptor beta chains given below trace back to one sample, sequenced in a study of sequential checkpoint blockade in melanoma. Specified treatment: randomized to nivolumab then ipilimumab (arm A) or the reverse (arm B). The table came from immunoSEQ multiplex PCR; TCRdb's copy has only in-frame clones and leaves some out. The sample includes 5,000 to 5,500 clones, almost 80% of them seen just once. The sample consisted of CD8+ T cells sorted from blood (inferred from file names), taken from a patient given nivolumab and ipilimumab in sequence. The receptors shown here come from a human donor with melanoma.

The table lists this clone with a few counts. This chain joins TRBV6-1 and TRBJ1-2; D is perhaps TRBD1 (6 bases). Germline values: CDR1 MNHNS, CDR2 SASEGT. The CDR3 consists of 14 residues. With 1 base removed from V and 8 bases from J, the gap between germline ends came to 14 bases. The CDR3 DNA reads as TGTGCCAGCAGTGAAGGTGCTGGGGGCTGGGGCTACACCTTC. Its protein is CASSEGAGGWGYTF.

This chain connects TRBV7-8 to TRBJ2-5; 9 bases line up with TRBD1. CDR1 and CDR2 (germline): SGHVS, FQNEAQ. With 6 bases clipped from V and 4 bases from J, the junction kept 12 bases outside the gene matches. CDR3 length equals 16 residues. In nucleotides, the CDR3 is TGTGCCAGCAGTGCGACCGGGACAGGGTCGACAGAGACCCAGTACTTC. It yields the protein CASSATGTGSTETQYF.

The chain links TRBV4-3 to TRBJ1-1; unclear D gene. Trimming cost V 1 base and J 4 bases, with 7 bases left between them. Germline-derived CDR1 and CDR2 are LGHNA and YSLEER. The CDR3 has 13 amino acids. The CDR3, as DNA: TGCGCCAGCAGCCAAGGGAGGTCCACTGAAGCTTTCTTT. It specifies CASSQGRSTEAFF.

The CDR3 region has the DNA TGCGCCAGCAGCCAAGATGGGGACAGGGGTAGGGGCGAGCAGTACTTC. This gives the protein CASSQDGDRGRGEQYF. The V gene is TRBV4-3, the J gene TRBJ2-7; 10 bases map to TRBD1. The CDR3 is 16 amino acids. The germline CDR1 and CDR2 sequences are LGHNA and YSLEER. The V and J ends lost 0 bases and 6 bases, in that order; junction bases with no gene match: 8.

The genes are TRBV15 and TRBJ2-2; the match to TRBD1 covers 8 bases. The CDR3 extends over 15 amino acids. Germline V gene sequence: CDR1 LNHNV, CDR2 YYDKDF (reference sequence). After removal of 1 base from V and 4 bases from J, the junction contained 2 bases not matched to a gene. The CDR3: CATSRGTGGTGELFF. The CDR3 coding sequence is TGTGCCACCAGCAGAGGAACAGGGGGCACCGGGGAGCTGTTTTTT.

The table lists this clone with a few counts. This chain links TRBV7-9 with TRBJ2-7; 7 bases fit TRBD1. The CDR3 loop spans 16 amino acids. With V trimmed by 5 bases and J by 0 bases, 10 bases remained unmatched. Germline V CDR1 and CDR2: SEHNR, FQNEAQ (reference sequence). CDR3 nucleotides: TGTGCCAGCAGCCCCGAATCCGGGACAGCCTCCTACGAGCAGTACTTC. Translated, it gives CASSPESGTASYEQYF. The full variable domain, rest sourced from reference TRBV7-9 and TRBJ2-7, is DTGVSQNPRHKITKRGQNVTFRCDPISEHNRLYWYRQTLGQGPEFLTYFQNEAQLEKSRLLSDRFSAERPKGSFSTLEIQRTEQGDSAMYLCASSPESGTASYEQYFGPGTRLTVT.

The gene calls are TRBV27 and TRBJ1-1, with D perhaps TRBD1 (6 bases). The germline V gene encodes CDR1 MNHEY and CDR2 SMNVEV (reference sequence). Trimming removed 2 bases from V and 4 bases from J, with 11 bases in between. CDR3 length equals 14 residues. For the CDR3, the DNA is TGTGCCAGCAGTTTAGCGGGGGCTAGCACTGAAGCTTTCTTT. This sequence encodes CASSLAGASTEAFF.

The chain joins TRBV4-3 to TRBJ1-2, with D hard to call. Trimming removed 1 base at V and 3 bases at J, with 15 bases between. Germline V gene sequence: CDR1 LGHNA, CDR2 YSLEER. The CDR3 has 16 amino acids. DNA for the CDR3: TGCGCCAGCAGCCAAGGGCTCGCGACGGGTTACTATGGCTACACCTTC. Its protein is CASSQGLATGYYGYTF.

The chain employs TRBV29-1 and TRBJ2-2; 8 bases agree with TRBD2. V was pared by 3 bases and J by 1 base, with 7 bases of the junction left unmatched. Germline V lookup: CDR1 SQVTM, CDR2 ANQGSEA. The CDR3 has 16 amino acids. CDR3 protein: CSVDLGTRGNTGELFF. Here the CDR3 DNA reads TGCAGCGTTGATTTAGGGACTAGGGGGAACACCGGGGAGCTGTTTTTT.

The V call is TRBV4-2, the J call TRBJ2-1; 12 bases align to TRBD2. Germline loops: CDR1 LGHNA, CDR2 YNFKEQ. V lost 0 bases and J lost 9; bases outside the gene matches: 9. CDR3 length: 17 amino acids. CDR3 nucleotides: TGTGCCAGCAGCCAAGATTGGCTAGCGGGGGGGCCTAGTGAGCAGTTCTTC. Translated, it gives CASSQDWLAGGPSEQFF.

This chain uses TRBV10-3 with TRBJ1-2; the D is unclear. Germline CDR1 is ENHRY and CDR2 is SYGVKD. The length of the CDR3 is 13 residues. Trimming took 2 bases from V and 8 from J, leaving 12 bases between them. DNA for the CDR3: TGTGCCATCAGTGAGGTCGGTTCTGAGGGCTACACCTTC. Its protein is CAISEVGSEGYTF.

CDR3 sequence: CASRGQGADTGELFF. In nucleotides, the CDR3 is TGCGCCAGCAGGGGACAGGGGGCCGACACCGGGGAGCTGTTTTTT. This rearrangement joins TRBV10-1 to TRBJ2-2; 12 bases match TRBD1. Germline lookup yields CDR1 WNHNN and CDR2 SYGVQD (reference sequence). Germline trimming cut 6 bases from V and 3 bases from J; bases unmatched to any gene: 2. The CDR3 is made up of 15 amino acids.

There are a few counts of this clone. The chain is built from TRBV2 and TRBJ2-3; D might be TRBD2 (7 bases). The CDR3 contains 13 residues. The V gene's germline CDR1 is SNHLY and CDR2 FYNNEI. Deletions cut 8 bases from V and 2 bases from J, with 11 bases between. The CDR3 region is CASRGDNTDTQYF. CDR3 DNA: TGTGCCAGCCGGGGGGACAACACAGATACGCAGTATTTT.

This clone was counted only a few times. This chain uses TRBV27 with TRBJ1-1, with D tentatively TRBD1 (5 bases). Germline loops: CDR1 MNHEY, CDR2 SMNVEV (reference sequence). The CDR3 is made up of 14 amino acids. V dropped 4 bases and J dropped 4 bases, with 13 bases sitting between them. Here the CDR3 reads CASSWGGGITEAFF. CDR3 DNA: TGTGCCAGCAGTTGGGGGGGAGGGATCACTGAAGCTTTCTTT.

Comments on this clone: An end of the junction does not agree with germline; a read error may underlie this. The chain is built from TRBV18 and TRBJ2-2; 8 nucleotides match TRBD1. There are 14 residues in the CDR3. The germline V gene encodes CDR1 KGHSH and CDR2 LQKENI. Here the CDR3 DNA reads TGTACCAGCTCACCTCAGGGGGCCCCCGGGGAGCTGTTTTTT. It translates to CTSSPQGAPGELFF.

The gene calls are TRBV9 and TRBJ2-5; D might be TRBD2 (6 bases). The J call is doubtful: the DNA matches TRBJ2-7 better. The CDR3 sequence is 15 residues long. Germline assignment: CDR1 SGDLS and CDR2 YYNGEE. The CDR3 here is CASSVGDLRVDEQYF. In DNA, the CDR3 is TGTGCCAGCAGCGTAGGGGACTTGCGGGTGGACGAGCAGTACTTC.